Here is one TCR beta chain with its context. Antigen: not known. V was clipped by 3 bases and J by 0 bases; unmatched bases: 9. The CDR3 contains 16 residues. From germline, CDR1 is SGHRS and CDR2 YFSETQ. The data belong to a study of shared clonotypes between healthy human individuals. Whole-study findings and limits: Lower generation probabilities were found for non-shared clonotypes than for those shared by all four donors.

Some clones are missing from TCRdb's copy, which holds only in-frame ones; the method was immunoSEQ multiplex PCR. The sample consists of approximately 1.5 million clones, 97% to 99% of them appearing once. The TCR sequence derives from a man aged 30-40 years in good health. The chain employs TRBV5-1 and TRBJ2-7; 7 bases line up with TRBD2. The specimen sequenced was naive CD4+ T cells sorted from blood. Specified subset: CD45RA+ positively selected. The CDR3 spells CASSSVWREYSYEQYF. The CDR3 nucleotides are TGCGCCAGCAGCTCCGTATGGCGGGAGTACTCCTACGAGCAGTACTTC.